Presented here are 26 T cell receptor beta chains from one specimen sequenced in a study of blood T cells in healthy people across ages. A second PCR, run for about 7 to 11 cycles, used a sample-barcoded 5' primer plus a J-beta primer mix. TCRdb redid the calling of the 5' RACE reads with MiXCR, one entry per CDR3 protein. The sample consists of some 1.7 million distinct CDR3 sequences, 28% of them appearing once. Material: blood. These receptor sequences come from a young woman in good health.

The chain combines TRBV12-3 or TRBV12-4 with TRBJ2-7; 10 bases map to TRBD2. The CDR3 sequence is 14 residues long. Trimming cost V 4 bases and J 3 bases; bases outside gene matches: 3. The CDR3: CASSYSGRYYEQYF. CDR3 bases: TGTGCCAGCAGTTATAGCGGGAGGTACTACGAGCAGTACTTC.

The chain joins TRBV6-4 to TRBJ2-1; 7 bases agree with TRBD1. V shed 4 bases, J shed 6 bases, and the junction held 6 bases outside the gene matches. This CDR3 is built from 14 residues. Germline V gives CDR1 MRHNA, CDR2 SNTAGT. This CDR3 is CASSVFSGGNEQFF. The CDR3 DNA reads TGTGCCAGCAGTGTTTTCTCAGGGGGCAATGAGCAGTTCTTC.

In the case of this clonotype: Just one base apart from a much larger clone, this may be a read error. This sequence joins TRBV9 and TRBJ1-6; perhaps TRBD1 as D (5 bases). The CDR3 covers 13 residues. CDR1 and CDR2 from the germline V gene are SGDLS and YYNGEE. CDR3 coding DNA: TGTGCCAGCAGCTTTCAGGGTAATTCACCCCCCCACTTT. Translation: CASSFQGNSPPHF.

Regarding this clonotype: A clone one base away is much larger, so this may be a read error. CDR3 amino acids: CASSTGAGQETQYF. CDR3 bases: TGTGCCAGCAGCACCGGGGCAGGGCAAGAGACCCAGTACTTC. The rearrangement links TRBV6-5 to TRBJ2-5, with D perhaps being TRBD1 or TRBD2 (5 bases each). The length of the CDR3 is 14 residues. Trimming left V 6 bases short and J 2 bases short, with 13 bases between. Germline V CDR1 and CDR2: MNHEY, SVGAGI.

This clonotype has ten or more counts. The chain combines TRBV7-3 with TRBJ2-3, with 16 bases matching TRBD2. The trim removed 2 bases at V and 6 bases at J, leaving 5 bases unmatched. The CDR3 is 17 amino acids. CDR1 is SGHTA and CDR2 is FQGTGA in the germline V gene. CDR3 sequence (DNA): TGTGCCAGCAGCTTAGGGGGGACTAGCGGGGGGGACGATACGCAGTATTTT. Residues: CASSLGGTSGGDDTQYF.

This clonotype has a handful of counts. The chain uses TRBV5-6 and TRBJ2-1; the match to TRBD2 covers 7 bases. V shed 5 bases and J 2 bases; nucleotides not matched to a gene: 7. This CDR3 region has 15 residues. Germline CDR1 reads SGHDT; CDR2 reads YYEEEE. CDR3 sequence reads: CASSPRGLAYNEQFF. The CDR3, as DNA: TGTGCCAGCAGTCCCAGAGGACTAGCCTACAATGAGCAGTTCTTC.

The gene calls are TRBV5-6 and TRBJ1-5; possibly TRBD1 for D (5 bases). The germline CDR1 and CDR2 sequences are SGHDT and YYEEEE. This CDR3 spans 14 amino acids. V was cut by 4 bases and J by 4 bases, with 12 bases left in between. The CDR3 DNA sequence: TGTGCCAGCAGCCGCAGGGTAGCGAATCAGCCCCAGCATTTT. This encodes CASSRRVANQPQHF.

This clonotype has ten or more counts. The chain links TRBV10-1 to TRBJ2-1; possibly TRBD1 for D (5 bases). The CDR3 is 14 residues long. Germline V gives CDR1 WNHNN, CDR2 SYGVQD (reference sequence). V shed 4 bases and J shed 1 base, with 8 bases lying between them. CDR3 in DNA: TGCGCCAGCAGTGGACAGATTTCCTACAATGAGCAGTTCTTC. Translating it yields CASSGQISYNEQFF.

This clonotype was detected only a few times. The J gene is TRBJ2-1, the V gene TRBV30, with D unclear. This CDR3 is 14 amino acids long. Trimming removed 3 bases at V and 8 bases at J, with 17 bases between. Per germline, CDR1 GTSNPN and CDR2 SVGIG (reference sequence). The CDR3 DNA follows: TGTGCCTGGAGCGGTACTCCACTCCCCCATGAGCAGTTCTTC. Its translation: CAWSGTPLPHEQFF. Supplemented by reference TRBV30 and TRBJ2-1, the full variable domain reads SQTIHQWPATLVQPVGSPLSLECTVEGTSNPNLYWYRQAAGRGLQLLFYSVGIGQISSEVPQNLSASRPQDRQFILSSKKLLLSDSGFYLCAWSGTPLPHEQFFGPGTRLTVL.

The chain combines TRBV5-1 with TRBJ2-1, with 8 bases aligning to TRBD2. J gave up 10 bases and V 2 bases, and 8 bases lay outside the gene matches. In germline, CDR1 is SGHRS, CDR2 YFSETQ. The CDR3 sequence is 14 residues long. Here the CDR3 reads CASSFERGNREQFF. The CDR3 nucleotides are TGCGCCAGCAGCTTCGAGCGGGGGAACCGGGAGCAGTTCTTC.

The chain has TRBV4-3 and TRBJ1-6; TRBD1 matches 9 bases. The CDR3 has 16 amino acids. Germline V CDR1 and CDR2: LGHNA, YSLEER. The trim removed 1 base at V and 10 bases at J, leaving 8 bases unmatched. CDR3 sequence: CASSQADRGLLSPLHF. The CDR3 region has the DNA TGCGCCAGCAGCCAAGCCGACAGGGGGTTGTTGTCACCCCTCCACTTT.

V gene TRBV28 combines with J gene TRBJ2-4; D tentatively reads TRBD1 or TRBD2 (6 bases each). TRBJ2-7 matches the DNA end more closely, so the J call is doubtful. This CDR3 is built from 11 residues. Germline CDR1 and CDR2: MDHEN and SYDVKM. The CDR3 reads CALGGNYEQYF. The CDR3 bases are TGTGCCCTGGGGGGCAACTACGAGCAGTACTTC.

This clonotype was counted between two and nine times. The genes are TRBV5-1 and TRBJ2-5; D unclear. The germline V gene encodes CDR1 SGHRS and CDR2 YFSETQ. Trimming left V 3 bases short and J 5 bases short, with 14 bases between. CDR3 length: 14 amino acids. CDR3 nucleotide sequence: TGCGCCAGCAGCTCGTCGAGCCATCGGGAGACCCAGTACTTC. Amino acid sequence: CASSSSSHRETQYF. The full variable domain, rest sourced from reference TRBV5-1 and TRBJ2-5, is KAGVTQTPRYLIKTRGQQVTLSCSPISGHRSVSWYQQTPGQGLQFLFEYFSETQRNKGNFPGRFSGRQFSNSRSEMNVSTLELGDSALYLCASSSSSHRETQYFGPGTRLLVL.

This clonotype was counted a single time. The chain has TRBV19 and TRBJ2-4; D is unresolved. CDR3 length: 14 amino acids. The ends were cut back, 3 bases at V and 1 base at J, with 7 bases in the middle. The V gene's germline CDR1 is LNHDA and CDR2 SQIVND (reference sequence). CDR3 loop: CASSMAAAKNIQYF. CDR3 bases: TGTGCCAGTAGTATGGCGGCTGCCAAAAACATTCAGTACTTC.

V usage is TRBV6-6 and J usage is TRBJ1-5; 8 bases match TRBD1. The CDR3 contains 14 residues. Trimming at V came to 6 bases and at J to 6 bases, leaving 7 bases not matched to a gene. The germline CDR1 and CDR2 sequences are MNHNY and SVGAGI (reference sequence). CDR3 sequence: CASRRNRGSQPQHF. The CDR3 DNA sequence: TGTGCCAGCAGGAGAAACAGGGGGAGTCAGCCCCAGCATTTT.

This clonotype occurred many times. The J gene is TRBJ2-1, the V gene TRBV7-2; 12 bases align to TRBD2. Per germline, CDR1 SGHTA and CDR2 FQGNSA. The J segment lost 10 bases and the V segment lost 6 bases, leaving 7 bases of the junction unmatched. This CDR3 has 14 residues. CDR3 loop: CASRRLTSGREQFF. The CDR3 DNA reads as TGTGCCAGCAGACGCCTTACTAGCGGGAGGGAGCAGTTCTTC.

The CDR3 spells CASSEDLAGGIAGANVLTF. Here the CDR3 DNA reads TGTGCCAGCAGTGAAGACCTAGCGGGAGGTATCGCTGGGGCCAACGTCCTGACTTTC. The rearrangement joins TRBV2 to TRBJ2-6, with 11 bases matching TRBD2. Germline loops: CDR1 SNHLY, CDR2 FYNNEI. This CDR3 contains 19 residues. The ends lost 1 base at V and 2 bases at J; junction bases unmatched: 7.

The chain links TRBV4-1 to TRBJ2-7, with D possibly matching TRBD2 (5 bases). Trimming left V 1 base short and J 1 base short, with 14 bases between. CDR3 length equals 16 residues. CDR1 is MGHRA, CDR2 YSYEKL, per germline. This CDR3 is CASSQGDAPGSYEQYF. The CDR3 coding sequence is TGCGCCAGCAGCCAAGGAGACGCCCCGGGGTCCTACGAGCAGTACTTC.

Only a few counts were recorded for this clonotype. The chain joins TRBV3-1 to TRBJ2-1; TRBD1 aligns across 8 bases. Unmatched junction bases numbered 6, after V lost 5 bases and J lost 3 bases. The germline CDR1 and CDR2 sequences are LGHDT and YNNKEL (reference sequence). The length of the CDR3 is 15 residues. The CDR3 DNA reads TGTGCCAGCAGCTCAAGGACAGGGAGCTACAATGAGCAGTTCTTC. Protein: CASSSRTGSYNEQFF.

Turning to this clonotype: This clone may be a read error of a much larger clone one base away. CDR3 in DNA: TGTGCCAGCAGCGTTGCGAAGGACAACTCCTACGAGCAGTACGTC. Its protein product is CASSVAKDNSYEQYV. This chain connects TRBV9 to TRBJ2-7; maybe TRBD1 (5 bases). Germline lookup yields CDR1 SGDLS and CDR2 YYNGEE. The CDR3 length is 15 residues. V was trimmed by 2 bases and J by 0 bases, leaving 12 bases between them.

The chain links TRBV6-5 to TRBJ1-2; 9 bases are shared with TRBD1. Germline V gene sequence: CDR1 MNHEY, CDR2 SVGAGI. Trimming removed 7 bases from V and 5 bases from J; junction bases left unmatched: 11. This CDR3 region has 15 residues. This CDR3 is CASTLRAGTGYGYTF. The CDR3 coding sequence is TGTGCCAGCACCCTACGGGCCGGGACAGGGTATGGCTACACCTTC.

The rearrangement links TRBV12-3 or TRBV12-4 to TRBJ2-1; 8 bases align to TRBD2. V lost 3 bases to trimming and J lost 8 bases; unmatched junction nucleotides: 6. CDR3 length: 14 amino acids. CDR3 coding DNA: TGTGCCAGCAGTTTCCAGCGGGAGAACGATGAGCAGTTCTTC. This codes for CASSFQRENDEQFF.

The chain employs TRBV5-1 and TRBJ2-1, with 10 bases that match TRBD1. CDR1 and CDR2 (germline): SGHRS, YFSETQ. The trim removed 1 base at V and 4 bases at J, leaving 8 bases unmatched. The CDR3 length is 17 residues. CDR3 region: CASSLILTGGAYNEQFF. DNA for the CDR3: TGCGCCAGCAGCTTGATACTGACAGGGGGCGCTTACAATGAGCAGTTCTTC.

The chain has TRBV30 and TRBJ2-1; D is ambiguous. V dropped 5 bases and J dropped 0 bases, with 5 bases sitting between them. This CDR3 spans 12 amino acids. Germline loops: CDR1 GTSNPN, CDR2 SVGIG (reference sequence). CDR3 sequence: CAWASSYNEQFF. The CDR3 DNA reads TGTGCCTGGGCGAGCTCCTACAATGAGCAGTTCTTC.

A word on this clonotype: A much larger clone differs by one base, so this may be a read error. The V gene is TRBV29-1, the J gene TRBJ2-3; 12 positions agree with TRBD1. The CDR3 loop spans 15 amino acids. The V gene end was trimmed by 4 bases and the J gene end by 7 bases; junction bases not matched to a gene: 9. Germline CDR1 SQVTM, CDR2 ANQGSEA. In DNA form, the CDR3 reads TGCAGCGTTGGCCCCGGGACAGGGGGCAGGCATACGCAGTATTTT. It translates to CSVGPGTGGRHTQYF.

This clonotype was seen only a few times. Mismatch with germline at one junction end may stem from a read error. The chain recombines TRBV7-2 with TRBJ2-1; D perhaps matches TRBD2 (6 bases). Germline CDR1 and CDR2: SGHTA and FQGNSA. The CDR3 extends over 13 amino acids. The CDR3 loop is CAGSWRRGDEQFF. In DNA, the CDR3 is TGTGCCGGCAGCTGGCGGAGGGGAGATGAGCAGTTCTTC.